This TCR beta chain was recovered during a study of CD8 T cells in Susac syndrome. RNA in amounts of roughly 0.5 to 1 ug was reverse transcribed with random hexamers. Coverage of TCR beta CDR3 amplification by immunoSEQ multiplex PCR extended to 54 Vbeta and 13 Jbeta. TCRdb itself ran the immunoSEQ multiplex PCR reads through MiXCR, one entry per CDR3 protein. The sample yields about 190,000 distinct CDR3 sequences, approximately 95% seen once. TEMRA cells were FACS-enriched, with CD8+ and CD4+ T cells isolated negatively. V was pared by 8 bases and J by 2 bases, with 6 bases of the junction left unmatched. Germline loops: CDR1 SNHLY, CDR2 FYNNEI. This CDR3 spans 14 amino acids.

The chain links TRBV2 to TRBJ2-7; 10 nucleotides align to TRBD1. Sequencing was performed on CD4+ T cells from PBMCs. The receptor was isolated from a human donor in good health. The CDR3 DNA reads as TGTGCCAGCCTAGGGACAGGGGTAGCCTACGAGCAGTACTTC. Protein product: CASLGTGVAYEQYF.